The clone carrying this T cell receptor (beta chain) was observed a handful of times. Its specificity is not known. J gave up 6 bases and V 4 bases, and 3 bases lay outside the gene matches. Germline assignment: CDR1 MGHRA and CDR2 YSYEKL. The CDR3 is made up of 14 amino acids. The data were taken from a study of T cells after yellow fever vaccination. The overall study: With SMART-Seq v4 Ultra Low Input, the fractions containing low cell numbers were prepared.

The TCR cDNA carried a universal primer site and UMIs from 5'RACE template switching. A single record per CDR3 protein comes from TCRdb applying MiXCR to the 5' RACE reads. The table includes nearly 350,000 distinct CDR3 sequences, 7% to 9% detected once. Study-wide points: Post-booster samples contained most primary-vaccination clones (roughly 96% CD4, approximately 88% CD8). From the bulk population, abundant clonotypes could contaminate and appear within FACS-sorted repertoires.

V gene TRBV4-1 combines with J gene TRBJ1-2, with TRBD1 matching over 12 bases. Sequenced material: PBMCs, taken around 45 days after the first yellow fever vaccination. The clonotype comes from a man aged 18-30 years who received the YFV17D yellow fever vaccine. In nucleotides, the CDR3 is TGCGCCAGCAGCCGGGACAGGGGGCGAGATGGCTACACCTTC. Translated: CASSRDRGRDGYTF.